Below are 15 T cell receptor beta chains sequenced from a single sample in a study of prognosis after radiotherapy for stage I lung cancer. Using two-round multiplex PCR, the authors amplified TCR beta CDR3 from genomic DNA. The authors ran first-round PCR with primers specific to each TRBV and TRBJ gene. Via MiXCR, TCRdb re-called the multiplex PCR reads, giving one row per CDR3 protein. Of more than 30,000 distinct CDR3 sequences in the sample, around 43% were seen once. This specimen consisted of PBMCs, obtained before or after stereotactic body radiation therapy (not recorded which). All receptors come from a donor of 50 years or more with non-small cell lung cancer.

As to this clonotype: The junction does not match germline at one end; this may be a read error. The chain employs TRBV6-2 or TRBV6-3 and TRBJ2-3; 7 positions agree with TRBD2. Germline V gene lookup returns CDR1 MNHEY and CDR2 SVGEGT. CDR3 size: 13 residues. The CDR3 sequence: CASSYSSRGVEYF. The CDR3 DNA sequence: TGTGCCAGCAGCTACTCTTCCCGGGGGGTCGAGTATTTT.

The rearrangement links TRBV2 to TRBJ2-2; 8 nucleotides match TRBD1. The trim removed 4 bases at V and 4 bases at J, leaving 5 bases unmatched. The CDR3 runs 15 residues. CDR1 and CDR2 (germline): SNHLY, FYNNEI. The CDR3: CASSARQGTTGELFF. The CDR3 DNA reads TGTGCCAGCAGTGCCAGACAGGGGACCACCGGGGAGCTGTTTTTT.

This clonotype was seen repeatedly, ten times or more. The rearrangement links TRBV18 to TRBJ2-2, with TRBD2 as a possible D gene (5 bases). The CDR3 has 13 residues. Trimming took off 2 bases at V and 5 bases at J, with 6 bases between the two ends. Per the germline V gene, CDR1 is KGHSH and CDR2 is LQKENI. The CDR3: CASSPGLTGELFF. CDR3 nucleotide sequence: TGTGCCAGCTCACCAGGACTTACCGGGGAGCTGTTTTTT.

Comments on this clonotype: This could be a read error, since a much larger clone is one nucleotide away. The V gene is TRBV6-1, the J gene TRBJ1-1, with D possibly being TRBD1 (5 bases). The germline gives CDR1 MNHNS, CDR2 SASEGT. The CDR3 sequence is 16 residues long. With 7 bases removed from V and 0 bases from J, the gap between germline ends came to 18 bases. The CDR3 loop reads CASNTARGSLNTEAFF. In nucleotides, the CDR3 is TGTGCCAGCAACACCGCCCGGGGCTCCCTGAACACTGAAGCTTTCTTT.

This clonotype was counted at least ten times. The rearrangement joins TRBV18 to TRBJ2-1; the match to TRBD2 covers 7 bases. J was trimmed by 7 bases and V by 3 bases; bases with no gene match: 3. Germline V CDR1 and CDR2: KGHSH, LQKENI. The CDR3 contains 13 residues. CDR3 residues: CASSPERGNEQFF. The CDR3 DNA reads TGTGCCAGCTCACCGGAGCGGGGAAATGAGCAGTTCTTC.

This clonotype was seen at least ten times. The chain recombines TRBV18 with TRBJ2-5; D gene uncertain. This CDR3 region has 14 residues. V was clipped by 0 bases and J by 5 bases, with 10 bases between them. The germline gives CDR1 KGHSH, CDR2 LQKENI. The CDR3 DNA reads TGTGCCAGCTCACCACCGGGGTCCGTTGAGACCCAGTACTTC. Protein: CASSPPGSVETQYF.

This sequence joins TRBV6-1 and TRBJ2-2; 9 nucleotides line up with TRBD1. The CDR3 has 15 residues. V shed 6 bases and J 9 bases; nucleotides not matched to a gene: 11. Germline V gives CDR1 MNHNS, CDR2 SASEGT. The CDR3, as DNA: TGTGCCAGCAGGCCGGGACAGGGAGGTATCTGGGAGCTGTTTTTT. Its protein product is CASRPGQGGIWELFF.

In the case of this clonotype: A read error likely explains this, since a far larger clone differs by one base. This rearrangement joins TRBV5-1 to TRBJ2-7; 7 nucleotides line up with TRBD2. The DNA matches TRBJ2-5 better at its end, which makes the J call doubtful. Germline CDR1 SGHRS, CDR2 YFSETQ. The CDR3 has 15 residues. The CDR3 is CASVDLGGGSGTQYF. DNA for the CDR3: TGCGCCAGCGTGGACCTCGGCGGGGGATCCGGGACCCAGTACTTC.

The CDR3 nucleotides are TGCGCCAGCAGCTTGGGACAGGGCCATGGCTACACCTTC. This sequence encodes CASSLGQGHGYTF. The chain carries TRBV5-1 and TRBJ1-2; 7 positions agree with TRBD1. CDR1 is SGHRS and CDR2 is YFSETQ in the germline V gene. V shed 0 bases, J shed 6 bases, and the junction held 2 bases outside the gene matches. The CDR3 consists of 13 residues.

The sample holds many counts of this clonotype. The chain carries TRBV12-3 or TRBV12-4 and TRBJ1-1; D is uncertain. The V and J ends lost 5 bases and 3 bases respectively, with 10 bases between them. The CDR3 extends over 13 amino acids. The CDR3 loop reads CASSTGEDTEAFF. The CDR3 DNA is TGTGCCAGCAGTACCGGAGAAGACACTGAAGCTTTCTTT.

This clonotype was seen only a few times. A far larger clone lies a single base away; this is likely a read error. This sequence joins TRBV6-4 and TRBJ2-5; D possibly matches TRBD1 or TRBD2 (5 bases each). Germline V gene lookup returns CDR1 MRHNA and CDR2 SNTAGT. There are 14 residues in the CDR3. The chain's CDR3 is CASSVGDGQGTQYF. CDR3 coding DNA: TGTGCCAGCAGTGTGGGGGACGGACAAGGGACCCAGTACTTC.

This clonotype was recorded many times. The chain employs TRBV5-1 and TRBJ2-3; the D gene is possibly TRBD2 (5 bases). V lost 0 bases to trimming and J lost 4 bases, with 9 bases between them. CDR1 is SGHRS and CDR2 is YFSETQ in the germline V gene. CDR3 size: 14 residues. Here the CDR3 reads CASSLAGISDTQYF. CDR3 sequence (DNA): TGCGCCAGCAGCTTGGCGGGGATCTCAGATACGCAGTATTTT.

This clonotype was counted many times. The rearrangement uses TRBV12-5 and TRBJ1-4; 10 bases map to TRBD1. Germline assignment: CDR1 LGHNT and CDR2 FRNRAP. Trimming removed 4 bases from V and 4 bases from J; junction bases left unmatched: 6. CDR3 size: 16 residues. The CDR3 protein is CASGSGTGALNEKLFF. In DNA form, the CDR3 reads TGTGCTAGTGGTTCCGGGACAGGGGCCCTTAATGAAAAACTGTTTTTT.

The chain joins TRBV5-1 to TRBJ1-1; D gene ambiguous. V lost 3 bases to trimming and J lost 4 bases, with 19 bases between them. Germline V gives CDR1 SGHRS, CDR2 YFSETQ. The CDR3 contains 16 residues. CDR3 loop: CASSSCLSTASTEAFF. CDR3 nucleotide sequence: TGCGCCAGCAGCTCGTGTCTGTCGACGGCGAGCACTGAAGCTTTCTTT.

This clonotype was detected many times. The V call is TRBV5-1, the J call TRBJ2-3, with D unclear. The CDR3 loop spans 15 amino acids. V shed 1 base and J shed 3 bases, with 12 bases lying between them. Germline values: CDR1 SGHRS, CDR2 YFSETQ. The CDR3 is CASSLSNSGTDTQYF. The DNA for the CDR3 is TGCGCCAGCAGCTTGTCGAACAGTGGGACAGATACGCAGTATTTT.